This TCR beta chain stems from a study of blood T cell repertoires in COVID-19. Study-level background: Collection of acute and convalescent COVID-19 samples took place in the United States, Italy and Spain. Sources were T cells, B-cell-depleted T cells, or PBMCs; the material itself was cDNA or gDNA.

In the original workflow: Amplification from reference gene primers served as the basis for estimated nucleated cell counts. Assay: immunoSEQ multiplex PCR; the TCRdb copy retains only in-frame clones and omits some. The V and J calls and clone size come from that table; D and trimming were worked out from the DNA. The repertoire includes some 160,000 clones, 65% to 85% of them detected once, and roughly a tenth sits in the top ten. From germline, CDR1 is ENHRY and CDR2 SYGVKD. This CDR3 is 13 amino acids long. The trim removed 6 bases at V and 10 bases at J, leaving 6 bases unmatched. The origin of this receptor is a man aged 70-80 years with active or convalescent COVID-19. The sequenced sample consisted of peripheral blood. V is TRBV10-3 and J is TRBJ1-6; 7 bases line up with TRBD1. The CDR3 sequence is CAISGQEDSPLHF. The CDR3 DNA follows: TGTGCCATCAGCGGACAGGAGGACTCACCCCTCCACTTT.